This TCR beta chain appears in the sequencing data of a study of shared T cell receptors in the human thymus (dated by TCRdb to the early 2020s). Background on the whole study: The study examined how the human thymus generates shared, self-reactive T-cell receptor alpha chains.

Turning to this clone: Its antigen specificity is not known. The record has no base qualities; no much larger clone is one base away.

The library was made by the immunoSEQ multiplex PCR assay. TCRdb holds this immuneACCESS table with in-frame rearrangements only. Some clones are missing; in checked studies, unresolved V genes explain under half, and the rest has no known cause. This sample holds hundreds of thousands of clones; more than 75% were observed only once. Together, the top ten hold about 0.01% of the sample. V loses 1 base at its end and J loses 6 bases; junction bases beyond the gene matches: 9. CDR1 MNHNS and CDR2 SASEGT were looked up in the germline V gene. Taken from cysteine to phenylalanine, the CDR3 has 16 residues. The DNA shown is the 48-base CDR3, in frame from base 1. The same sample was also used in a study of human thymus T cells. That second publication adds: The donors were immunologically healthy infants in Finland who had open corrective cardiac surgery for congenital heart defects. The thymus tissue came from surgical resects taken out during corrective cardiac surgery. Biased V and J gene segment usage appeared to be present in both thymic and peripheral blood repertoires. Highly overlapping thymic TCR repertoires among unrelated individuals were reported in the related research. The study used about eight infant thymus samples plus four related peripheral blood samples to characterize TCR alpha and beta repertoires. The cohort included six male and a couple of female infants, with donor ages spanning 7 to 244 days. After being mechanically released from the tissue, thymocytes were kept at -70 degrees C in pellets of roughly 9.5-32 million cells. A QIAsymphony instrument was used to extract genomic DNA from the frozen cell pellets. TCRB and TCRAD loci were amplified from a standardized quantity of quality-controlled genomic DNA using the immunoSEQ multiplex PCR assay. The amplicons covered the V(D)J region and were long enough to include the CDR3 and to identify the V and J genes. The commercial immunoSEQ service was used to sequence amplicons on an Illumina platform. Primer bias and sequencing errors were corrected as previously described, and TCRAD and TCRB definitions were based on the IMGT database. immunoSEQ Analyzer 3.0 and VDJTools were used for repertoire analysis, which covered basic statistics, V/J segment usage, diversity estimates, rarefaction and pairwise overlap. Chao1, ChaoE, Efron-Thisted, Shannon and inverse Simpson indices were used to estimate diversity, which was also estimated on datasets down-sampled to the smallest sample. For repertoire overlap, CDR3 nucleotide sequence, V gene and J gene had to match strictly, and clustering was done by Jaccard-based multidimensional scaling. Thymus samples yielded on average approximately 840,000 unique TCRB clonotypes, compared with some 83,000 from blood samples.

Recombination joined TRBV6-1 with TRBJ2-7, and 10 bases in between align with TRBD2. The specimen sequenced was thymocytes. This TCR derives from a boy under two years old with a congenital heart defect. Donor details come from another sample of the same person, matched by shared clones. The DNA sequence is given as TGTGCCAGCAGTGAAGGCGGTCTAGCGGGAGTGGTCGAGCAGTACTTC. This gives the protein CASSEGGLAGVVEQYF.